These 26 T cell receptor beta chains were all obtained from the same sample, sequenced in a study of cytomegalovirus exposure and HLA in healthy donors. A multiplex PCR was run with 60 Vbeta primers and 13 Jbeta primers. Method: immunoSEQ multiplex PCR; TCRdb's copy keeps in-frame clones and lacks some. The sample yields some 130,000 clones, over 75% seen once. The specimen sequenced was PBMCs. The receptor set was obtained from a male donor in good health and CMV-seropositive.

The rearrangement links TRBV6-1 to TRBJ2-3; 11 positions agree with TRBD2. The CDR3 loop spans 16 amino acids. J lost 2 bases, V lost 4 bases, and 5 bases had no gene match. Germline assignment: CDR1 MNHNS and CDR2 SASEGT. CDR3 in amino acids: CASSATSGAFTDTQYF. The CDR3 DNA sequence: TGTGCCAGCAGTGCGACTAGCGGGGCATTCACAGATACGCAGTATTTT.

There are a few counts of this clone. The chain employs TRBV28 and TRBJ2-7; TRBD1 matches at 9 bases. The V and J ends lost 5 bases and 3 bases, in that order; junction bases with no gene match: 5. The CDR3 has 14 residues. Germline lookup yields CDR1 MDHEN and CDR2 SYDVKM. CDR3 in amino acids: CASSGTGLVYEQYF. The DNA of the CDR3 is TGTGCCAGCAGTGGGACAGGGCTAGTCTACGAGCAGTACTTC.

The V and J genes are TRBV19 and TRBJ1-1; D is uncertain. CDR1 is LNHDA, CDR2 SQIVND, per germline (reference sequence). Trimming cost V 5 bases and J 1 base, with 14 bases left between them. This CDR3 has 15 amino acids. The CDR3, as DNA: TGTGCCAGTAGTCCCATGGGCATGTGGAACACTGAAGCTTTCTTT. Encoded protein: CASSPMGMWNTEAFF.

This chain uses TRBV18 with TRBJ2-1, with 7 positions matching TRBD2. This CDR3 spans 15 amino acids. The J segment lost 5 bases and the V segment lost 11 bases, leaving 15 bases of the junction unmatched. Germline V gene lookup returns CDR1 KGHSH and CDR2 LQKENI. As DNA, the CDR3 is TGTGCCGGGGCTGTCCTGCCGGGAGGAGACAATGAGCAGTTCTTC. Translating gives CAGAVLPGGDNEQFF.

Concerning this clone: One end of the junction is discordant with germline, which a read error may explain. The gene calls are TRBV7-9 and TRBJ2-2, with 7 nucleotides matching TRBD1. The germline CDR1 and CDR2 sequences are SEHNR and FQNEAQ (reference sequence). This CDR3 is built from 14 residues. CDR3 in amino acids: CSSSSGQSTGELFF. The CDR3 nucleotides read TGTTCCAGCAGCTCGGGACAGTCCACCGGGGAGCTGTTTTTT.

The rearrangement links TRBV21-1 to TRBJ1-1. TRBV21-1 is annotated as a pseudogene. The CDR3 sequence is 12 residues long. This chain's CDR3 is CARARGGTEAFF. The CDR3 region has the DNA TGTGCCCGAGCCCGGGGTGGGACTGAAGCTTTCTTT.

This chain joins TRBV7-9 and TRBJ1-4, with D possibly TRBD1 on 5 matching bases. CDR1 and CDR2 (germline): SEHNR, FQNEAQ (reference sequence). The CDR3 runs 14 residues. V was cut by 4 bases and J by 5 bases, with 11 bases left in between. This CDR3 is CASSWGLPNEKLFF. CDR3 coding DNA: TGTGCCAGCAGCTGGGGACTGCCGAATGAAAAACTGTTTTTT.

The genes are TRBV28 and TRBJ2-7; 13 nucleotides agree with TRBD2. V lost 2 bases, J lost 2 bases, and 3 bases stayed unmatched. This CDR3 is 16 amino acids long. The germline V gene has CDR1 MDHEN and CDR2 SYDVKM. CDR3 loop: CASSLPGLAGAYEQYF. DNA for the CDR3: TGTGCCAGCAGTTTACCCGGACTAGCGGGAGCCTACGAGCAGTACTTC.

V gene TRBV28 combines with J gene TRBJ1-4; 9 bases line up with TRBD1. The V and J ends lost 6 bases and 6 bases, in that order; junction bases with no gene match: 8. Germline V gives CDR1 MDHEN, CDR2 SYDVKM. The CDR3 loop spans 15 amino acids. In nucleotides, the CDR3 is TGTGCCAGCAGCACCCCCACAGGGGGCGATGAAAAACTGTTTTTT. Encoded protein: CASSTPTGGDEKLFF.

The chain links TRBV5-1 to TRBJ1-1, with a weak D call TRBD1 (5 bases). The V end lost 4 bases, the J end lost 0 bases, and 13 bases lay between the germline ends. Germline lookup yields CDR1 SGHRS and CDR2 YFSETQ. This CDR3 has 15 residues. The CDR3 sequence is CASSPRAGMNTEAFF. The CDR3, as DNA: TGCGCCAGCAGCCCCCGGGCAGGGATGAACACTGAAGCTTTCTTT. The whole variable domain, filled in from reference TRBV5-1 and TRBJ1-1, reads KAGVTQTPRYLIKTRGQQVTLSCSPISGHRSVSWYQQTPGQGLQFLFEYFSETQRNKGNFPGRFSGRQFSNSRSEMNVSTLELGDSALYLCASSPRAGMNTEAFFGQGTRLTVV.

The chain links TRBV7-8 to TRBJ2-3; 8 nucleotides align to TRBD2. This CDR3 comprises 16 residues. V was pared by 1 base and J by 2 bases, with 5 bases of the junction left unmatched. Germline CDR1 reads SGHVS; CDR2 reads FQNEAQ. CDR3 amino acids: CASSLVERGYTDTQYF. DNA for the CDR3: TGTGCCAGCAGCTTAGTAGAGCGGGGGTACACAGATACGCAGTATTTT.

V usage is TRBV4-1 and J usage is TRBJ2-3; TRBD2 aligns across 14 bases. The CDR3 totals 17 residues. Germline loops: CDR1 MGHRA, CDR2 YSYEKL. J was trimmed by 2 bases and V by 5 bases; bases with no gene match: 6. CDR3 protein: CASSYGTSGSPTDTQYF. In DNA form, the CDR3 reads TGCGCCAGCAGCTACGGGACTAGCGGGAGTCCCACAGATACGCAGTATTTT.

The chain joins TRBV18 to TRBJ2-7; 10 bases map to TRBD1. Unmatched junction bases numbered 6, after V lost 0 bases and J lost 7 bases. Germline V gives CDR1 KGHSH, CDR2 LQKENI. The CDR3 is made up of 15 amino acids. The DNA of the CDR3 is TGTGCCAGCTCACCACCCCGGGACAGGGGCGGTGAGCAGTACTTC. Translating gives CASSPPRDRGGEQYF.

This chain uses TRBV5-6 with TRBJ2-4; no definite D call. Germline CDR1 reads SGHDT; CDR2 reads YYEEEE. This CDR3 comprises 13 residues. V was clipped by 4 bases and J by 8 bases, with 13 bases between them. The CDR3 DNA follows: TGTGCCAGCAGCCGCGTGGAGAGGCACATTCAGTACTTC. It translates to CASSRVERHIQYF. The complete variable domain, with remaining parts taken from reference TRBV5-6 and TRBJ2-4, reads DAGVTQSPTHLIKTRGQQVTLRCSPKSGHDTVSWYQQALGQGPQFIFQYYEEEERQRGNFPDRFSGHQFPNYSSELNVNALLLGDSALYLCASSRVERHIQYFGAGTRLSVL.

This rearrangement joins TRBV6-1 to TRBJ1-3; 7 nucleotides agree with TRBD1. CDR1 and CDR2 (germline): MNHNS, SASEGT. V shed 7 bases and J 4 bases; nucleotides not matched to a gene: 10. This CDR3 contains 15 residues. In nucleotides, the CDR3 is TGTGCCAGCACCCTAGGTAGGGGGCGAGGAAACACCATATATTTT. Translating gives CASTLGRGRGNTIYF.

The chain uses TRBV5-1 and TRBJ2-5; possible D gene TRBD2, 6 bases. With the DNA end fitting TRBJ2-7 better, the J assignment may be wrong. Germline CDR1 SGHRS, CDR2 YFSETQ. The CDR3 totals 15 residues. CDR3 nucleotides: TGCGCCAGCAGCTTGGTAGCGGATAGCTCCTACGAGCAGTACTTC. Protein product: CASSLVADSSYEQYF.

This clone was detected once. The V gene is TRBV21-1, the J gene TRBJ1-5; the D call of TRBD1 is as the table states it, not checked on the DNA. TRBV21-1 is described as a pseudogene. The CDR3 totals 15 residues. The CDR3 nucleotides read TGTGCCAGCAGCAAAGACGACAGGGACAATCAGCCCCAGCATTTT. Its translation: CASSKDDRDNQPQHF.

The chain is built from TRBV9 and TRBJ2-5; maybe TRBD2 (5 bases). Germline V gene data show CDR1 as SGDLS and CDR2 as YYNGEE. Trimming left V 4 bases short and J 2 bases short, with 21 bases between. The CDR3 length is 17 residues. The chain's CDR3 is CASSPSWAGGEQETQYF. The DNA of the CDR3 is TGTGCCAGCAGCCCATCTTGGGCCGGAGGAGAGCAAGAGACCCAGTACTTC.

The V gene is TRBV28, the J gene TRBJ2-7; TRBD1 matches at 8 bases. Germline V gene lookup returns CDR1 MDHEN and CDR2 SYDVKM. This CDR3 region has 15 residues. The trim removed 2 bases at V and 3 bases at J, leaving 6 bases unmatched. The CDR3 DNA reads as TGTGCCAGCAGTTTAATGGGGACAGGCAACTACGAGCAGTACTTC. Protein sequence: CASSLMGTGNYEQYF.

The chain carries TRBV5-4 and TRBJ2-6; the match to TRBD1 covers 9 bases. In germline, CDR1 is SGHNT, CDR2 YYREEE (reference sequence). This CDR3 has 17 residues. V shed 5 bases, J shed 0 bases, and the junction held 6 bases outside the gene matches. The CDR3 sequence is CASSSGTGRSGANVLTF. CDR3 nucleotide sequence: TGTGCCAGCAGTTCCGGGACAGGGCGCTCTGGGGCCAACGTCCTGACTTTC.

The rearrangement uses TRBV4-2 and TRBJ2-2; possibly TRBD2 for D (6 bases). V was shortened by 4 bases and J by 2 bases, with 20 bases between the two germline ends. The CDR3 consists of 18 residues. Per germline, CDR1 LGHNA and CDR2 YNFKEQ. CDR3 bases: TGTGCCAGCAGCCGACCTCAGGGCGGGGACCTAAACACCGGGGAGCTGTTTTTT. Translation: CASSRPQGGDLNTGELFF.

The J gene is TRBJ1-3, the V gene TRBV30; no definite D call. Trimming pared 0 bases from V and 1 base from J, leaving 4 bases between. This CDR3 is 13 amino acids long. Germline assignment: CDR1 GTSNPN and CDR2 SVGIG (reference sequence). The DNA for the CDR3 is TGTGCCTGGAGTGTGAGTTCTGGAAACACCATATATTTT. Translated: CAWSVSSGNTIYF.

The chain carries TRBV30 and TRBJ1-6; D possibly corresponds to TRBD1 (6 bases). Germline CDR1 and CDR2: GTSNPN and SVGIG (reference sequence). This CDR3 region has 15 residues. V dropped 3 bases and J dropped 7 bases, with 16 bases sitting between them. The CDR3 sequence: CAWSTLGGRNSPLHF. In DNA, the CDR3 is TGTGCCTGGAGCACCCTAGGGGGACGGAATTCACCCCTCCACTTT.

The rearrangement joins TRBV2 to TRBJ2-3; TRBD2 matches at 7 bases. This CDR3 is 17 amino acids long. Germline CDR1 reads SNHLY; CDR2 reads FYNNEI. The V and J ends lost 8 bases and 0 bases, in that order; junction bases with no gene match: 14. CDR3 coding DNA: TGTGCCAGCCAATTTGCCAAGGGACTAACGAGCACAGATACGCAGTATTTT. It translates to CASQFAKGLTSTDTQYF.

CDR3 nucleotides: TGTGCCAGCAGCTTAGCGATAGTTGACAGACCCACAGATACGCAGTATTTT. This encodes CASSLAIVDRPTDTQYF. The chain has TRBV11-2 and TRBJ2-3; D possibly corresponds to TRBD1 (5 bases). Per the germline V gene, CDR1 is SGHAT and CDR2 is FQNNGV. V lost 1 base and J 2 bases, leaving 16 bases between the germline ends. The CDR3 consists of 17 residues.

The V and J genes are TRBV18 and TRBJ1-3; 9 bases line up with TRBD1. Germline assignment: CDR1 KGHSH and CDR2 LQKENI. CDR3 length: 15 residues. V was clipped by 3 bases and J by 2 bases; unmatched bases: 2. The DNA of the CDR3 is TGTGCCAGCTCACCGGGGACAGGGACTGGAAACACCATATATTTT. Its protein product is CASSPGTGTGNTIYF. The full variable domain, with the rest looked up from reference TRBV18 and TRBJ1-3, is NAGVMQNPRHLVRRRGQEARLRCSPMKGHSHVYWYRQLPEEGLKFMVYLQKENIIDESGMPKERFSAEFPKEGPSILRIQQVVRGDSAAYFCASSPGTGTGNTIYFGEGSWLTVV.